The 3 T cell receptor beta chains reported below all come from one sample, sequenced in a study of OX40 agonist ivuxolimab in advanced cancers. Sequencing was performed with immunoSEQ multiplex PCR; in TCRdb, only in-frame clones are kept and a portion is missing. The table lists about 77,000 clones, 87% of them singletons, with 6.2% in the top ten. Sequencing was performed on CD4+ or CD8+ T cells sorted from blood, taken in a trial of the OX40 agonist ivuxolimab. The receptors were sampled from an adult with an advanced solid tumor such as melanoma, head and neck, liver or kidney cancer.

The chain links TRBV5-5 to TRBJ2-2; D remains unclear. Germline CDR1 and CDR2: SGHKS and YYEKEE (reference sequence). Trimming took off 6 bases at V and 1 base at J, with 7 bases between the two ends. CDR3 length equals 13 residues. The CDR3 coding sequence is TGTGCCAGCACCCCCCGGAACACCGGGGAGCTGTTTTTT. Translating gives CASTPRNTGELFF.

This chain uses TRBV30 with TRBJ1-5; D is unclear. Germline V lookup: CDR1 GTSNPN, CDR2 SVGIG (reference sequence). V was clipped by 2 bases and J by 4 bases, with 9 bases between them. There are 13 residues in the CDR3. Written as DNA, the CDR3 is TGTGCCTGGAGTCCCGAATCTAATCAGCCCCAGCATTTT. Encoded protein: CAWSPESNQPQHF.

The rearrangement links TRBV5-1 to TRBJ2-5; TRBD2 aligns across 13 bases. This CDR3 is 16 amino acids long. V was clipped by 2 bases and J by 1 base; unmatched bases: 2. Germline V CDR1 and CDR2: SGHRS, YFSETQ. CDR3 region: CASSLGTSGTQETQYF. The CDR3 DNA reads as TGCGCCAGCAGCTTAGGGACTAGCGGGACCCAAGAGACCCAGTACTTC. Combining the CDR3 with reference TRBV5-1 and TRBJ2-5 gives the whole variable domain KAGVTQTPRYLIKTRGQQVTLSCSPISGHRSVSWYQQTPGQGLQFLFEYFSETQRNKGNFPGRFSGRQFSNSRSEMNVSTLELGDSALYLCASSLGTSGTQETQYFGPGTRLLVL.